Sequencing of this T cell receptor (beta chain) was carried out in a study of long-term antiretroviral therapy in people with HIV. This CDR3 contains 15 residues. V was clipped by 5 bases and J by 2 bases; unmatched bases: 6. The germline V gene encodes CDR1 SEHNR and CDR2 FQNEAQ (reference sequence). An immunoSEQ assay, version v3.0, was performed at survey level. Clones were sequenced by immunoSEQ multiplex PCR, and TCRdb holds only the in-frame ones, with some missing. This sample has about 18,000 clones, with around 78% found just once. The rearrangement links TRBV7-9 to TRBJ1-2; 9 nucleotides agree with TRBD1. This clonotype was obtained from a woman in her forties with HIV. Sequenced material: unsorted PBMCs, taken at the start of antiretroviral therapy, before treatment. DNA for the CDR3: TGTGCCAGCAGCCGTCTGACAGGGGGGAACTATGGCTACACCTTC. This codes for CASSRLTGGNYGYTF.